The clone carrying this T cell receptor beta chain was found a few times. The V and J ends lost 2 bases and 2 bases respectively, with 12 bases between them. CDR3 length: 15 amino acids. Germline V gene lookup returns CDR1 SEHNR and CDR2 FQNEAQ (reference sequence). These data are taken from a study of blood T cell repertoires in COVID-19. At the level of the study: Samples taken during acute and convalescent COVID-19 were collected in the United States, Italy and Spain. PBMCs, B-cell-depleted T cells, or T cells were the source of the cDNA or gDNA that made up the material.

Methods used by the authors: Researchers report that nucleated cell counts were estimated from reference gene primer amplification. Profiled with immunoSEQ multiplex PCR; TCRdb holds only in-frame clones, not every one. V and J calls and clone size follow that table, whereas D and trimming were derived from the DNA. The sample carries under 70,000 clones, roughly 80% recorded once. The chain carries TRBV7-9 and TRBJ1-1, with D perhaps matching TRBD1 (5 bases). Sequenced sample: peripheral blood. The origin of this receptor is a man aged 60 to 75 with acute or convalescent COVID-19. The CDR3 reads CASSLSSGYNTEAFF. DNA for the CDR3: TGTGCCAGCAGCTTATCATCAGGGTATAACACTGAAGCTTTCTTT.